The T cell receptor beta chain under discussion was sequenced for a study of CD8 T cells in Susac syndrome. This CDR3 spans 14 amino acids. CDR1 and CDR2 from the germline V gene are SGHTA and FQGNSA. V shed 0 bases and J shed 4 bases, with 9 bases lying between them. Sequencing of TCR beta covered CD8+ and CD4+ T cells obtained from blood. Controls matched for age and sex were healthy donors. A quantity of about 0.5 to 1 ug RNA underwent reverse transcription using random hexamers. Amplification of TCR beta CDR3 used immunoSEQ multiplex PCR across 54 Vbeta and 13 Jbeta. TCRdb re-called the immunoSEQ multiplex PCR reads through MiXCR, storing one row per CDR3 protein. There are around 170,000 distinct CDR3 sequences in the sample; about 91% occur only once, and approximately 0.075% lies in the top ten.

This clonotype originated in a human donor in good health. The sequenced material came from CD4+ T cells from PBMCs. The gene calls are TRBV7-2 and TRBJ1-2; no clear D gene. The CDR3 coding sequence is TGTGCCAGCAGCTTAGCTACAGACCTCTATGGCTACACCTTC. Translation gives CASSLATDLYGYTF.